The text below deals with one T cell receptor beta chain. The antigen is undetermined. Data came from immunoSEQ multiplex PCR; TCRdb stores just in-frame clones and leaves some out. The sample lists around 190,000 clones; 85% to 95% were seen once. This sample was taken from a study of T cell responses to AZD1222 COVID-19 vaccine. The overall study: The study pooled second doses at about 4 or about 12 weeks.

General observations from the study: Clonal diversity was possibly underestimated; the donors were predominantly white British and more often female. Sampling that yielded the repertoires occurred only after the peak T cell response. Compared with day 0, the breadth and depth of the Spike-specific TCR repertoire rose significantly after two doses of AZD1222.

This material consisted of peripheral blood, taken on day 0 of AZD1222 vaccination. The clonotype was recovered from an adult in good health.

CDR3 in DNA: TGTGCCAGCAGCTTGGAGGACAGGAACACCGGGGAGCTGTTTTTT. Translated, it gives CASSLEDRNTGELFF. The chain employs TRBV5-4 and TRBJ2-2; tentatively, D is TRBD1 (6 bases). Deletions cut 0 bases from V and 1 base from J, with 7 bases between. There are 15 residues in the CDR3. The V gene's germline CDR1 is SGHNT and CDR2 YYREEE (reference sequence).